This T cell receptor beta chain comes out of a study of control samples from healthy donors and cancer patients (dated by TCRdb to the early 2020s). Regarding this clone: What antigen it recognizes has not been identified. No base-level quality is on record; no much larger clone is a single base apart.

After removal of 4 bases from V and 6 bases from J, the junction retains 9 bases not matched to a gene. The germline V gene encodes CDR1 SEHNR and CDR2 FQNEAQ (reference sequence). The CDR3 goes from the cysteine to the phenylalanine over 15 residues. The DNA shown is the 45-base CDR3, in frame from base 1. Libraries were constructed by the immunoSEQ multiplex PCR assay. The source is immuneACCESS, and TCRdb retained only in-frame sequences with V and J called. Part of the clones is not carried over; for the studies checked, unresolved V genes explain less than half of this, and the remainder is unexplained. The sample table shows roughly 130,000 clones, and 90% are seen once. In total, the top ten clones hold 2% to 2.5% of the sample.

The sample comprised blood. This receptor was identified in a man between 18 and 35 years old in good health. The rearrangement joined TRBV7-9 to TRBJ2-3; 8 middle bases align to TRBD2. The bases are TGTGCCAGCAGCTCCGTTTCCGGGGGGGCGGATACGCAGTATTTT. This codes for CASSSVSGGADTQYF.